The rows below give T cell receptor beta chains drawn from one sample of a study of lymphopenia after photon versus proton radiotherapy. Data came from immunoSEQ multiplex PCR; TCRdb stores just in-frame clones and leaves some out. The table records roughly 40,000 clones, 86% of them present only once. The input for sequencing was peripheral blood, taken from a patient treated with proton-based radiotherapy. The receptors originated from a woman between 65 and 79 years old with pancreatic cancer. Some clones in this sample may be carry-over from other donors' samples. The CDR3 runs from the conserved cysteine through the conserved F or W. Only part of the rows carry a size: once, few, many, or a class if the clone is expanded.

>TRBV6-5|TRBJ2-7|-
CASNTGPNYEQYF
>TRBV11-2|TRBJ2-5|-
CASSPNRGLETQYF
>TRBV29-1|TRBJ2-1|-
CSSGSGYEQFF
>TRBV27|TRBJ1-2|-
CASRETQGAGGYTF
>TRBV28|TRBJ1-5|-
CATVDSYSNQPQHF
>TRBV7-9|TRBJ1-4|-
CASGRKNEKLFF
>TRBV27|TRBJ2-7|-
CASSPLTTGPYEQYF
>TRBV4-2|TRBJ2-4|-
CASTEEYRGPKNIQYF
>TRBV5-6|TRBJ2-5|-
CASSLDRGSAKTQYF
>TRBV19|TRBJ1-2|-
CASSLSFGQSVHGYTF
>TRBV28|TRBJ1-6|-
CASSLTGRISPLHF
>TRBV7-2|TRBJ1-1|-
CASSLRTGSATEAFF
>TRBV7-2|TRBJ1-4|-
CASSLGWSELFF
>TRBV5-4|TRBJ2-5|-
CAMKSGALFQETQYF
>TRBV30|TRBJ1-5|-
CAWSPGGYQPQHF
>TRBV11-3|TRBJ2-1|-
CASSLESYNEQFF
>TRBV7-9|TRBJ1-3|once
CASREAGLTGNTIYF
>TRBV5-1|TRBJ2-1|-
CASSLEGLAGINEQFF
>TRBV6-1|TRBJ2-7|-
CAGSEGRAYEQYF
>TRBV2|TRBJ1-5|few
CASSEEGVKPQHF
>TRBV7-9|TRBJ2-1|-
CASSSDLDFYNEQFF
>TRBV28|TRBJ2-1|-
CASSLTGLSFHEQFF
>TRBV10-3|TRBJ1-1|-
CAISHGQGNTEAFF
>TRBV30|TRBJ1-1|-
CAWSRQTMNTEAFF
>TRBV7-2|TRBJ1-1|-
CASSLAIGTNTEAFF
>TRBV14|TRBJ1-1|-
CASSQLREGPNTEAFF
>TRBV11-1|TRBJ2-5|-
CASSGTSGTQETQYF
>TRBV6-6|TRBJ1-4|-
CASSSSDRGANEKLFF
>TRBV27|TRBJ2-1|-
CASSPTRQGPEQFF
>TRBV19|TRBJ2-1|-
CASSIDPADEQFF
>TRBV25-1|TRBJ1-1|-
CASSEQGQLNTEAFF
>TRBV4-1|TRBJ2-7|once
CASSQPGQGAVEQYF
>TRBV28|TRBJ2-7|-
CASGYISTDHEQYF
>TRBV28|TRBJ2-7|once
CASSLPLIMAEANEQYF
>TRBV4-1|TRBJ2-5|-
CASSQTIGEREETQYF
>TRBV10-2|TRBJ1-3|-
CASTLGGGQTRGNTIYF
>TRBV7-8|TRBJ1-5|once
CASSSRMGSSNQPQHF
>TRBV28|TRBJ1-1|-
CASSPTSVTANTEAFF
>TRBV4-1|TRBJ1-1|few
CASSTRTENTEAFF
>TRBV5-1|TRBJ2-1|-
CASSLGSYNEQFF
>TRBV28|TRBJ2-3|-
CASSIDSLDTQYF
>TRBV19|TRBJ2-4|few
CASSRREAGSKNIQYF
>TRBV6-1|TRBJ2-1|-
CASSPVAGVNNEQFF
>TRBV7-3|TRBJ1-1|-
CASSLTGNMNTEAFF
>TRBV20-1|TRBJ1-1|-
CSAREDGIAFF
>TRBV6-5|TRBJ2-5|-
CASRQGGDLQETQYF
>TRBV6-6|TRBJ1-1|-
CASSYGATVNTEAFF
>TRBV4-1|TRBJ1-5|-
CASSQDPNQPQHF
>TRBV7-9|TRBJ2-5|once
CASSQVGGTQYF
>TRBV29-1|TRBJ2-1|-
CSVAPSMDNEQFF
>TRBV28|TRBJ1-5|medium-sized
CASRGRPPQPQHF
>TRBV29-1|TRBJ2-7|-
CSALRDSTYEQYF
>TRBV19|TRBJ1-1|once
CASSTGVMNTEAFF
>TRBV4-2|TRBJ2-1|-
CASSQDGTSLANEQFF
>TRBV7-9|TRBJ2-1|-
CASSLGLAVYNEQFF
>TRBV10-2|TRBJ2-2|-
CASSEASGAPGELFF
>TRBV5-1|TRBJ2-7|-
CASSLGTGWEQYF